This entry describes one TCR beta chain. No count is logged; frequency rates this clonotype as medium-sized (0.01 to 0.1%). There is no known antigen for this receptor. Reading the germline V gene gives CDR1 SGHRS and CDR2 YFSETQ. The CDR3 starts with the cysteine, ends with the phenylalanine, and has 14 residues. The protein alone is recorded here. The sample is drawn from a study of CD8 T cells in cerebrospinal fluid in Alzheimer's disease (dated by TCRdb to the early 2020s). Some background on the complete study: The study assessed CSF T cell clonal expansion with two single-cell approaches: plate-based nested PCR sequencing and droplet-based sequencing. Whether clonally expanded T cells were present in cerebrospinal fluid from healthy elderly individuals and from patients with neurodegenerative disease was tested. CSF gene-expression analysis, which included Parkinson's disease patients, covered 20 to 30 samples in total. The droplet-based CSF comparison of patients and controls included roughly nine healthy controls (around 11,000 cells) and roughly nine patients with MCI or Alzheimer's disease (10,391 cells).

Libraries were constructed by 10x single-cell sequencing. 10X Genomics single-cell V(D)J and 5' gene-expression libraries were used to profile CSF cells. CSF single-cell TCR libraries were sequenced on an Illumina NextSeq550. Concerning the study's data processing: After V(D)J reads were mapped to the vdj-GRCh38 alts ensemble 2.0.0 reference, the Cell Ranger vdj pipeline was used to analyse the reads. Cell barcodes sharing the same set of productive CDR3 nucleotide sequences were defined as clonotypes. Clonotype information was added to Seurat v3.0 gene-expression metadata to link clonality with transcriptional profiles. Exclusion was applied to CSF cells with more than 1,800 genes, more than 7,500 UMIs or more than 10% mitochondrial reads. To find TCRs with known antigen specificity, CDR3-beta sequences were matched against VDJdb. The network analysis of clone sharing was performed with the R package qgraph and was limited to TCRs that had complete alpha and beta chains. Reads reprocessed by TCRdb are summarized as one entry per CDR3 protein sequence, and DNA is absent. The V and J calls reflect TCRdb's pipeline rather than the authors' work. The sample's own table lists about 560 distinct CDR3 sequences. The biggest ten clones account for roughly an eighth of the sample.

Parkinson's disease patients were included as a neurodegenerative disease comparison group, since antigen-specific T cells had previously been reported in Parkinson's disease blood. Acute infectious disease was absent in all participants, and all participants were in good physical condition. Neurodegeneration in patients was confirmed using biomarkers including neurofilament, amyloid-beta and tau. For droplet-based sequencing, live CSF cells were sorted with a live/dead marker. CSF was obtained by lumbar puncture, and immune cells were pelleted by centrifugation at 300g. Each CSF sample was examined for red blood cells, and any sample with blood contamination was excluded. CSF cells were cryopreserved by placing the cells in freezing medium, freezing the cells overnight at -80 degrees C, and then storing the cells in liquid nitrogen. Before analysis, CSF samples had been stored for less than seven months.

The full study reports these points: The EBV-specific clones were neither the most highly expanded clones nor enriched among patients. In patients with MCI or Alzheimer's disease, the biggest CSF clone accounted for a larger percentage of TCRs than in controls. When data were pooled, most of the 6 Alzheimer's patients but only 1 of 10 healthy subjects had a highly expanded clone, defined as at least 3% of TCRs. Finding EBV-specific TCRs in CSF, the authors cautioned, does not establish a causal link between EBV and Alzheimer's disease. Only samples with detectable clones (roughly eleven healthy, 5 MCI, 5 AD, 6 PD) were included in the overall clonality comparison.

This receptor was obtained from a human donor with Parkinson's disease. The rearrangement combines TRBV5-1 with TRBJ2-5; the TRBD2 assignment by TCRdb is unverifiable without DNA. The sample consisted of cerebrospinal fluid. The CDR3 region has the sequence CASSLEPGGETQYF.